The TCR beta chain under discussion was sequenced for a study of T cells in Graves' hyperthyroidism and ophthalmopathy. The V segment lost 4 bases and the J segment 5 bases; nucleotides outside the gene matches: 11. The CDR3 extends over 16 amino acids. Germline V gene lookup returns CDR1 SGHVS and CDR2 FQNEAQ. General study findings and limits: Most thyroid clonotypes that were expanded above 0.001 also turned up in blood.

Ten or more counts support this clonotype. The antigen is unknown. Amplification yielded TCR beta CDR3 regions, with RNA transcripts as the source. During a first-round RT-PCR of the TCR CDR3, the HTBI primer set was used. TCRdb used MiXCR to reprocess the multiplex PCR reads, holding one entry per CDR3 protein. This sample has under 300,000 distinct CDR3 sequences, with roughly 15% found just once. Sequenced: blood. The chain is built from TRBV7-8 and TRBJ2-1, with TRBD2 matching 7 bases. The clonotype comes from a woman aged 50 to 65 with Graves' hyperthyroidism that later progressed to Graves' ophthalmopathy. The CDR3 DNA reads TGTGCCAGCAGCTCGTTGGGAGGGGCAAGGAACAATGAGCAGTTCTTC. Translating gives CASSSLGGARNNEQFF.